This TCR beta chain derives from a study of T cell responses to AZD1222 COVID-19 vaccine. Study in general: Second-dose intervals near 4 or 12 weeks were combined.

This CDR3 is 13 amino acids long. Trimming took 1 base from V and 2 from J, leaving 5 bases between them. Per the germline V gene, CDR1 is MNHEY and CDR2 is SMNVEV (reference sequence). Using immunoSEQ multiplex PCR, the repertoire was profiled, and TCRdb retains in-frame clones only, with some absent. The sample lists 80,000 or so clones, nearly 90% occurring once. This receptor was taken from an adult in good health. The V gene is TRBV27, the J gene TRBJ1-1, with D hard to call. Sequenced here: peripheral blood, sampled on day 0 of AZD1222 vaccination. The CDR3 region has the DNA TGTGCCAGCAGTTTATATTTTAACACTGAAGCTTTCTTT. This codes for CASSLYFNTEAFF.